One TCR beta chain is described in this entry. This CDR3 has 12 residues. V was trimmed by 10 bases and J by 4 bases, leaving 13 bases between them. CDR1 and CDR2 from the germline V gene are LNHDA and SQIVND (reference sequence). The data were obtained in a study of T cell changes during pregnancy in multiple sclerosis. Only in-frame clones appear in the TCRdb table, and some are missing; sequencing was by immunoSEQ multiplex PCR. The profile shows some 39,000 clones, around nine tenths of them singletons. This sequence originates from a female donor in good health, enrolled as a control in a pregnancy study. The chain couples TRBV19 to TRBJ1-2, with D maybe TRBD1 (6 bases). The source material was CD4+ T cells from peripheral blood mononuclear cells, sampled in the third trimester of pregnancy. Written as DNA, the CDR3 is TGTGCCACCTGGACAGATGGCTATGGCTACACCTTC. This sequence encodes CATWTDGYGYTF.